This entry lists 30 T cell receptor beta chains sequenced from one sample in a study of blood T cell repertoires in COVID-19. Some clones are missing from TCRdb's copy, which holds only in-frame ones; the method was immunoSEQ multiplex PCR. The table lists some 79,000 clones, 80% to 90% of them singletons, with about 15% in the top ten. Sequencing was done on a sample of peripheral blood. These receptors were obtained from a man between 65 and 85 years old with active or convalescent COVID-19.

J is TRBJ1-5 and V is TRBV18; D ambiguous. CDR3 size: 14 residues. CDR1 and CDR2 (germline): KGHSH, LQKENI. V shed 2 bases and J shed 6 bases, with 11 bases lying between them. This CDR3 reads CASSPGRSGQPQHF. The CDR3 DNA reads TGTGCCAGCTCACCAGGCAGGTCAGGTCAGCCCCAGCATTTT.

V is TRBV19 and J is TRBJ2-7; 10 bases match TRBD1. The CDR3 extends over 13 amino acids. V lost 5 bases to trimming and J lost 4 bases; unmatched junction nucleotides: 2. Germline V gene sequence: CDR1 LNHDA, CDR2 SQIVND (reference sequence). The CDR3 nucleotides read TGTGCCAGTAGTGGGGACAGGGGATACGAGCAGTACTTC. Amino acid sequence: CASSGDRGYEQYF. Combining the CDR3 with reference TRBV19 and TRBJ2-7 gives the whole variable domain DGGITQSPKYLFRKEGQNVTLSCEQNLNHDAMYWYRQDPGQGLRLIYYSQIVNDFQKGDIAEGYSVSREKKESFPLTVTSAQKNPTAFYLCASSGDRGYEQYFGPGTRLTVT.

This clone was counted once. V is TRBV3-1 (or the pseudogene TRBV3-2) and J is TRBJ1-5, with D possibly TRBD1 on 5 matching bases. The CDR3 length is 20 residues. Trimming took 6 bases from V and 0 from J, leaving 27 bases between them. From germline, CDR1 is LGHDT and CDR2 YNNKEL (reference sequence). The CDR3 is CASSHRGVGVVRNSNQPQHF. Here the CDR3 DNA reads TGTGCCAGCAGTCACCGCGGGGTGGGGGTGGTAAGGAATAGCAATCAGCCCCAGCATTTT.

The chain recombines TRBV4-2 with TRBJ1-1; no firm D call. This CDR3 comprises 14 residues. Germline CDR1 is LGHNA and CDR2 is YNFKEQ. Trimming shortened V by 0 bases and J by 5 bases, and 10 bases separated the two germline ends. Here the CDR3 DNA reads TGTGCCAGCAGCCAAGAAAAACTTCGGACTGAAGCTTTCTTT. This translates into CASSQEKLRTEAFF.

This chain links TRBV3-1 (or the pseudogene TRBV3-2) with TRBJ2-1; 15 bases agree with TRBD2. V trimming: 5 bases; J trimming: 4 bases; junction bases outside the gene matches: 12. This CDR3 has 19 amino acids. Germline V lookup: CDR1 LGHDT, CDR2 YNNKEL (reference sequence). The CDR3 bases are TGTGCCAGCAGCGGGACTAGCGGGAGGCCGAGGGGCTTTTACAATGAGCAGTTCTTC. Translated, it gives CASSGTSGRPRGFYNEQFF.

This chain uses TRBV5-1 with TRBJ2-3; 8 positions match TRBD2. Germline CDR1 and CDR2: SGHRS and YFSETQ. Trimming took 6 bases from V and 5 from J; bases not matched to a gene: 11. This CDR3 comprises 15 residues. CDR3 bases: TGCGCCAGCAAGTTAATGGCGGGAGGAGGAGATACGCAGTATTTT. This translates into CASKLMAGGGDTQYF.

The V gene is TRBV10-2, the J gene TRBJ1-3; no firm D call. The germline CDR1 and CDR2 sequences are WSHSY and SAAADI. The CDR3 length is 13 residues. V was trimmed by 6 bases and J by 8 bases, leaving 14 bases between them. CDR3 nucleotides: TGCGCCAGCAGGCCGCGGCTCGGGGACACCATATATTTT. Translation gives CASRPRLGDTIYF.

The count of this clone is one. This rearrangement joins TRBV28 to TRBJ1-2, with no clear D. The CDR3 contains 12 residues. Germline CDR1 and CDR2: MDHEN and SYDVKM. The ends were cut back, 7 bases at V and 4 bases at J, with 10 bases in the middle. As DNA, the CDR3 is TGTGCCAGCACCCCCGGAGCCTATGGCTACACCTTC. This codes for CASTPGAYGYTF.

The CDR3 sequence: CASSLWGRDSNQPQHF. For the CDR3, the DNA is TGTGCCAGCAGCTTGTGGGGGAGGGACAGCAATCAGCCCCAGCATTTT. The gene calls are TRBV5-6 and TRBJ1-5, with TRBD1 as a possible D gene (5 bases). Trimming shortened V by 1 base and J by 1 base, and 12 bases separated the two germline ends. The CDR3 totals 16 residues. Looked up from germline, CDR1 is SGHDT and CDR2 is YYEEEE.

The chain carries TRBV5-1 and TRBJ2-2; D remains unclear. Trimming pared 3 bases from V and 0 bases from J, leaving 9 bases between. The CDR3 sequence is 15 residues long. The germline CDR1 and CDR2 sequences are SGHRS and YFSETQ. This CDR3 is CASSSSRTNTGELFF. In DNA, the CDR3 is TGCGCCAGCAGCTCGTCCAGGACGAACACCGGGGAGCTGTTTTTT.

V and J are TRBV28 and TRBJ2-1; the D gene is possibly TRBD2 (6 bases). This CDR3 spans 14 amino acids. The V gene lost 9 bases and the J gene lost 3 bases, with 15 bases spanning the gap. CDR1 MDHEN and CDR2 SYDVKM come from the germline V gene. The CDR3 DNA is TGTGCCAGTGGAGGGGTACTTTTCTACAATGAGCAGTTCTTC. As protein: CASGGVLFYNEQFF.

The table lists this clone with a count of one. The rearrangement joins TRBV27 to TRBJ2-1, with D unresolved. The V gene lost 0 bases and the J gene lost 6 bases, with 12 bases spanning the gap. Germline assignment: CDR1 MNHEY and CDR2 SMNVEV (reference sequence). The CDR3 is made up of 15 amino acids. The CDR3 sequence is CASSLSKELGNEQFF. The DNA of the CDR3 is TGTGCCAGCAGTTTATCTAAGGAGCTCGGCAATGAGCAGTTCTTC.

This rearrangement joins TRBV6-5 to TRBJ1-1; 10 positions match TRBD1. The CDR3 totals 14 residues. After removal of 6 bases from V and 6 bases from J, the junction contained 7 bases not matched to a gene. The germline gives CDR1 MNHEY, CDR2 SVGAGI. CDR3 residues: CASRDRGFGPEAFF. The CDR3 nucleotides read TGTGCCAGCAGGGACAGGGGGTTCGGCCCTGAAGCTTTCTTT.

As DNA, the CDR3 is TGTGCCAGCAGCACCCGGGACAGGGGGCAAGTCGGCACAGATACGCAGTATTTT. It is translated as CASSTRDRGQVGTDTQYF. The chain links TRBV7-9 to TRBJ2-3; 12 bases agree with TRBD1. The germline V gene has CDR1 SEHNR and CDR2 FQNEAQ (reference sequence). The junction had 10 bases not matched to a gene; V was cut back by 5 bases and J by 1 base. The CDR3 is 18 amino acids.

This chain connects TRBV9 to TRBJ2-3; tentative D call: TRBD2 (5 bases). Trimming stripped 0 bases from V and 0 bases from J, with 5 bases between. Germline CDR1 and CDR2: SGDLS and YYNGEE. The length of the CDR3 is 14 residues. The CDR3: CASSVAGSTDTQYF. Here the CDR3 DNA reads TGTGCCAGCAGCGTAGCGGGGAGCACAGATACGCAGTATTTT.

J is TRBJ1-5 and V is TRBV18; TRBD1 is a possible D gene (5 bases). This CDR3 spans 13 amino acids. Deletions cut 3 bases from V and 6 bases from J, with 9 bases between. CDR1 is KGHSH, CDR2 LQKENI, per germline. In DNA, the CDR3 is TGTGCCAGCTCACCGGAGGGGCGTCAGCCCCAGCATTTT. It translates to CASSPEGRQPQHF.

The J gene is TRBJ1-1, the V gene TRBV5-1, with 7 positions matching TRBD1. Germline-derived CDR1 and CDR2 are SGHRS and YFSETQ. CDR3 size: 15 residues. The trim removed 0 bases at V and 1 base at J, leaving 3 bases unmatched. The CDR3 DNA follows: TGCGCCAGCAGCTTGGATTCAGGGGGGAACACTGAAGCTTTCTTT. Residues: CASSLDSGGNTEAFF. The entire variable domain, with the rest obtained from reference TRBV5-1 and TRBJ1-1, is as follows: KAGVTQTPRYLIKTRGQQVTLSCSPISGHRSVSWYQQTPGQGLQFLFEYFSETQRNKGNFPGRFSGRQFSNSRSEMNVSTLELGDSALYLCASSLDSGGNTEAFFGQGTRLTVV.

This chain uses TRBV7-9 with TRBJ1-2; D is unclear. Germline CDR1 reads SEHNR; CDR2 reads FQNEAQ (reference sequence). The CDR3 covers 13 residues. V lost 5 bases and J 6 bases, leaving 13 bases between the germline ends. The CDR3 reads CASSPVLLNGYTF. In nucleotides, the CDR3 is TGTGCCAGCAGCCCGGTACTCCTCAATGGCTACACCTTC.

The table lists this clone with a count of one. This chain links TRBV5-1 with TRBJ2-5; D is perhaps TRBD1 (6 bases). Trimming removed 8 bases from V and 4 bases from J, with 18 bases in between. This CDR3 comprises 14 residues. Germline-derived CDR1 and CDR2 are SGHRS and YFSETQ. The CDR3 region is CASGITGWGETQYF. CDR3 DNA: TGCGCCAGTGGGATCACAGGGTGGGGAGAGACCCAGTACTTC.

The V gene is TRBV11-2, the J gene TRBJ1-6, with D unclear. Germline assignment: CDR1 SGHAT and CDR2 FQNNGV. V lost 6 bases, J lost 5 bases, and 17 bases lay in between. This CDR3 contains 16 residues. CDR3 bases: TGTGCCAGCAGGGAACTCGACAAGCGGGATAATTCACCCCTCCACTTT. Its protein is CASRELDKRDNSPLHF.

The chain uses TRBV7-9 and TRBJ2-7, with 8 bases aligning to TRBD1. V lost 5 bases, J lost 3 bases, and 3 bases stayed unmatched. The CDR3 is 13 residues long. CDR1 and CDR2 (germline): SEHNR, FQNEAQ (reference sequence). The CDR3, as DNA: TGTGCCAGCAGCCAGGGACAGGTCTACGAGCAGTACTTC. Its translation is CASSQGQVYEQYF.

This chain connects TRBV27 to TRBJ1-5, with D hard to call. V was clipped by 4 bases and J by 4 bases, with 14 bases between them. This CDR3 contains 15 residues. CDR1 is MNHEY and CDR2 is SMNVEV in the germline V gene (reference sequence). In nucleotides, the CDR3 is TGTGCCAGCAGTTCCGCCGGGATCTGGAATCAGCCCCAGCATTTT. Protein sequence: CASSSAGIWNQPQHF.

V and J are TRBV6-1 and TRBJ1-1, with D perhaps TRBD1 (6 bases). Germline loops: CDR1 MNHNS, CDR2 SASEGT. CDR3 length equals 17 residues. Deletions cut 2 bases from V and 0 bases from J, with 16 bases between. CDR3 in DNA: TGTGCCAGCAGTGAATTGGGGGCCTTCTTAATGAACACTGAAGCTTTCTTT. As protein: CASSELGAFLMNTEAFF.

The chain carries TRBV15 and TRBJ1-4; no reliable D call. Germline CDR1 and CDR2: LNHNV and YYDKDF (reference sequence). Trimming shortened V by 4 bases and J by 0 bases, and 9 bases separated the two germline ends. The length of the CDR3 is 15 residues. CDR3 sequence reads: CATSISGTTNEKLFF. The CDR3 DNA is TGTGCCACCAGCATTTCGGGTACAACTAATGAAAAACTGTTTTTT.

This clone was observed a single time. V usage is TRBV19 and J usage is TRBJ1-4; tentative D call: TRBD1 (5 bases). CDR1 LNHDA and CDR2 SQIVND come from the germline V gene (reference sequence). The CDR3 loop spans 15 amino acids. V was cut by 9 bases and J by 0 bases, with 14 bases left in between. DNA for the CDR3: TGTGCCAGCAGGGCGGGGTTTGCAACTAATGAAAAACTGTTTTTT. Residues: CASRAGFATNEKLFF.

The rearrangement joins TRBV29-1 to TRBJ1-1; D is unresolved. The CDR3 covers 13 residues. Between the trimmed V and J ends, which lost 6 bases and 5 bases, there was a span of 16 bases. CDR1 SQVTM and CDR2 ANQGSEA come from the germline V gene. The CDR3 nucleotides are TGCAGCGTCTCCCGGGTTCCGGGAACTGAAGCTTTCTTT. As protein: CSVSRVPGTEAFF.

Written as DNA, the CDR3 is TGTGCCAGCAGCTTACCGGGACAGGCAAACAATGAGCAGTTCTTC. Its protein product is CASSLPGQANNEQFF. This chain connects TRBV5-4 to TRBJ2-1; TRBD1 aligns across 8 bases. The CDR3 covers 15 residues. Germline CDR1 is SGHNT and CDR2 is YYREEE (reference sequence). After removal of 2 bases from V and 5 bases from J, the junction contained 6 bases not matched to a gene.

This chain connects TRBV10-3 to TRBJ1-5; possibly TRBD1 for D (6 bases). The CDR3 is made up of 13 amino acids. CDR1 is ENHRY and CDR2 is SYGVKD in the germline V gene. Trimming removed 5 bases from V and 7 bases from J, with 12 bases in between. CDR3: CAISRGLGQPQHF. CDR3 coding DNA: TGTGCCATCAGTAGGGGGTTGGGACAGCCCCAGCATTTT.

J is TRBJ2-1 and V is TRBV7-9; 15 bases line up with TRBD2. CDR3 length: 16 amino acids. Germline V gives CDR1 SEHNR, CDR2 FQNEAQ (reference sequence). The J segment lost 10 bases and the V segment lost 4 bases, leaving 8 bases of the junction unmatched. The CDR3 loop is CASSYTGTSGRREQFF. In nucleotides, the CDR3 is TGTGCCAGCAGCTATACCGGGACTAGCGGGAGGCGGGAGCAGTTCTTC. Full variable domain (outside the CDR3, taken from reference TRBV7-9 and TRBJ2-1): DTGVSQNPRHKITKRGQNVTFRCDPISEHNRLYWYRQTLGQGPEFLTYFQNEAQLEKSRLLSDRFSAERPKGSFSTLEIQRTEQGDSAMYLCASSYTGTSGRREQFFGPGTRLTVL.

CDR3 loop: CASSLVREGPNEQFF. In DNA form, the CDR3 reads TGTGCCAGCAGCTTGGTGCGGGAGGGCCCCAATGAGCAGTTCTTC. This rearrangement joins TRBV5-6 to TRBJ2-1; TRBD2 matches at 9 bases. Germline CDR1 SGHDT, CDR2 YYEEEE. The CDR3 is 15 amino acids. V lost 0 bases and J lost 6; bases outside the gene matches: 4. Looking up the rest from reference TRBV5-6 and TRBJ2-1 gives the full variable domain: DAGVTQSPTHLIKTRGQQVTLRCSPKSGHDTVSWYQQALGQGPQFIFQYYEEEERQRGNFPDRFSGHQFPNYSSELNVNALLLGDSALYLCASSLVREGPNEQFFGPGTRLTVL.